A selection of T cell receptor beta chains follows, all from one sample in a study of beta chain features in type 1 diabetes. Here immunoSEQ multiplex PCR was the method, and the copy in TCRdb shows in-frame clones only, minus some. The table shows about 290,000 clones, with under 8.5% occurring only once. Sequencing was done on a sample of central memory CD4+ T cells from blood. Source of these receptors: a woman aged 18-29 years in good health. Both conserved end residues are part of each CDR3.

TRBJ1-5,TRBV7-3,CASSLTQGQPQHF
TRBJ2-1,TRBV4-1,CASSRYLTGGRDNEQFF
TRBJ1-1,TRBV7-9,CASSYPPPSSNTEAFF
TRBJ1-1,TRBV7-2,CASSSYGGAGTEAFF
TRBJ1-3,TRBV19,CASSSQTGYPRHTIYF
TRBJ2-5,TRBV7-6,CASSPGTSKETQYF
TRBJ2-5,TRBV5-1,CASSLAEQTQETQYF
TRBJ1-1,TRBV30,CAWSVLSRRTFF
TRBJ2-7,TRBV5-1,CASSLTGTGVDEQYF
TRBJ2-5,TRBV5-1,CASRQKETQYF
TRBJ1-5,TRBV2,CASSDRLGYQPQHF
TRBJ1-2,TRBV6-5,CASRLTRGDRDGYTF
TRBJ2-1,TRBV10-3,CAIRGRLDNEQFF
TRBJ2-6,TRBV2,CASTSLGGFGANVLTF
TRBJ1-5,TRBV19,CATKNGDSRADPQHF
TRBJ1-5,TRBV11-2,CASSLDRDSHQPQHF
TRBJ1-5,TRBV7-2,CASSLATKPQHF
TRBJ2-3,TRBV14,CASSQTHRTQYF
TRBJ2-5,TRBV6-5,CASSRVGVGQETQYF
TRBJ1-4,TRBV28,CASRVRTGTGNEKLFF
TRBJ2-3,TRBV15,CATSRLLALAGGGDTQYF
TRBJ1-2,TRBV23-1,CASQQRYTF
TRBJ2-5,TRBV10-3,CAISEATGVETQYF
TRBJ1-3,TRBV30,CARRVTSGNTIYF
TRBJ2-5,TRBV6-5,CASRRDREYQETQYF
TRBJ1-2,TRBV7-2,CASSLAVGYGYTF
TRBJ2-7,TRBV30,CAWSGLGQGLEEQYF
TRBJ1-2,TRBV4-2,CASSQAPGNPNGYTF
TRBJ1-1,TRBV5-1,CASSLAQRTVNTEAFF
TRBJ1-1,TRBV4-2,CASSQDSSSTEAFF
TRBJ2-7,TRBV4-3,CASSRDRGAYEQYF
TRBJ1-1,TRBV6-5,CASINWAGERRAFF
TRBJ2-7,TRBV19,CASSTGLLYEQYF
TRBJ2-3,TRBV14,CASSQVGQVTDTQYF
TRBJ1-6,TRBV6-5,CASSLSGVNSPLHF
TRBJ2-6,TRBV2,CASSSESGANVLTF
TRBJ2-5,TRBV6-1,CASSPNFGAETQYF
TRBJ2-3,TRBV6-4,CASRLQGGTDTQYF
TRBJ1-1,TRBV5-4,CASSSRQGREAFF
TRBJ1-2,TRBV6-1,CASTDTVNYGYTF
TRBJ1-5,TRBV7-2,CASSSGVRESQPQHF
TRBJ1-2,TRBV7-8,CASSPSGQGVGGYTF
TRBJ2-3,TRBV7-2,CASRPGLARTDTQYF
TRBJ2-5,TRBV11-3,CASSPISGFEETQYF
TRBJ2-3,TRBV7-2,CASSFRREAHQYF
TRBJ1-1,TRBV10-3,CAIREGQAINTEAFF
TRBJ1-1,TRBV19,CARSTSVHTEAFF
TRBJ2-4,TRBV19,CASSTLQGKAKNIQYF
TRBJ1-1,TRBV7-2,CASSGKGGNTEAFF
TRBJ2-1,TRBV19,CASSPRRTSGSYNEQFF
TRBJ1-4,TRBV28,CASNTQRRANEKLFF
TRBJ2-5,TRBV9,CASSLRGRVQETQYF
TRBJ1-5,TRBV10-2,CASSEVPDQPQHF
TRBJ1-5,TRBV7-2,CASSLQGNQPQHF
TRBJ2-1,TRBV29-1,CSVPPKWQDAYNEQFF
TRBJ1-2,TRBV7-8,CASSLDPWAGYTF
TRBJ1-2,TRBV7-9,CASSFAREYGYTF
TRBJ1-1,TRBV10-3,CAIRPTGGTEAFF